The 12 T cell receptor beta chains below were found in one sample sequenced in a study of T cells in localized non-small cell lung cancer. Clones were sequenced by immunoSEQ multiplex PCR, and TCRdb holds only the in-frame ones, with some missing. The sample consists of 25,000 or so clones, 70% to 90% of them appearing once. The material was peripheral blood, obtained before any cancer treatment. All receptors derive from a female donor over 55 with stage I lung adenocarcinoma.

CDR3 sequence: CATSRAPAVSSYEQYF. The DNA for the CDR3 is TGTGCCACCAGCAGAGCCCCGGCAGTGAGCTCCTACGAGCAGTACTTC. The J gene is TRBJ2-7, the V gene TRBV15; D is undetermined. This CDR3 is built from 16 residues. Deletions cut 1 base from V and 0 bases from J, with 13 bases between. CDR1 is LNHNV, CDR2 YYDKDF, per germline (reference sequence). Drawing the rest from reference TRBV15 and TRBJ2-7, the complete variable domain is DAMVIQNPRYQVTQFGKPVTLSCSQTLNHNVMYWYQQKSSQAPKLLFHYYDKDFNNEADTPDNFQSRRPNTSFCFLDIRSPGLGDTAMYLCATSRAPAVSSYEQYFGPGTRLTVT.

The rearrangement links TRBV6-6 to TRBJ1-2; TRBD1 might be the D (5 bases). V dropped 11 bases and J dropped 4 bases, with 14 bases sitting between them. Germline CDR1 MNHNY, CDR2 SVGAGI (reference sequence). The CDR3 sequence is 12 residues long. In DNA, the CDR3 is TGTGCCGCCCAGGACACCTTCTATGGCTACACCTTC. Its translation: CAAQDTFYGYTF.

The chain couples TRBV18 to TRBJ1-2; no clear D. V was trimmed by 3 bases and J by 0 bases, leaving 11 bases between them. The CDR3 runs 15 residues. Germline V CDR1 and CDR2: KGHSH, LQKENI. The CDR3 DNA sequence: TGTGCCAGCTCACCGGGAGAGAGAACTAACTATGGCTACACCTTC. This translates into CASSPGERTNYGYTF.

V gene TRBV14 combines with J gene TRBJ1-2; a possible D gene is TRBD1 (5 bases). The CDR3 sequence is 16 residues long. Between the trimmed V and J ends, which lost 0 bases and 8 bases, there was a span of 19 bases. Germline CDR1 reads SGHDN; CDR2 reads FVKESK. This chain's CDR3 is CASSQDTWIGGWGYTF. Here the CDR3 DNA reads TGTGCCAGCAGCCAAGACACTTGGATCGGGGGATGGGGCTACACCTTC.

The chain employs TRBV2 and TRBJ1-5; no clear D gene. The CDR3 runs 15 residues. Germline V CDR1 and CDR2: SNHLY, FYNNEI. Trimming took off 6 bases at V and 2 bases at J, with 14 bases between the two ends. CDR3 nucleotide sequence: TGTGCCAGCAGGATACAGTTGAATGGCAATCAGCCCCAGCATTTT. Its protein product is CASRIQLNGNQPQHF.

V usage is TRBV21-1 and J usage is TRBJ1-2; the table's D call, TRBD1, was not checked against the DNA. TRBV21-1 represents a pseudogene. There are 14 residues in the CDR3. CDR3 nucleotide sequence: TGTGCCAGCAGCAAAGGCTCAGGGGGCTATGGCTACACCTTC. Translated: CASSKGSGGYGYTF.

This chain joins TRBV10-3 and TRBJ2-3, with 9 positions matching TRBD2. J gave up 3 bases and V 3 bases, and 10 bases lay outside the gene matches. The CDR3 consists of 17 residues. The germline V gene encodes CDR1 ENHRY and CDR2 SYGVKD. The CDR3 loop reads CAISDLTSGRGTDTQYF. The CDR3 bases are TGTGCCATCAGTGACCTGACTAGCGGCAGGGGGACAGATACGCAGTATTTT.

This clone was picked up a small number of times. The genes are TRBV10-2 and TRBJ1-2, with D possibly matching TRBD1 (6 bases). V was cut by 3 bases and J by 8 bases, with 13 bases left in between. CDR1 is WSHSY, CDR2 SAAADI, per germline. This CDR3 has 13 residues. In DNA, the CDR3 is TGCGCCAGCAGTGATAAGGGGGGTCGAGGCTACACCTTC. This codes for CASSDKGGRGYTF.

This clone was found once. This rearrangement joins TRBV5-4 to TRBJ1-4; maybe TRBD1 (6 bases). Germline CDR1 is SGHNT and CDR2 is YYREEE (reference sequence). The CDR3 is made up of 13 amino acids. The germline V and J ends were trimmed by 4 bases and 4 bases, with 8 bases remaining between them. The CDR3 region is CASSGQINEKLFF. The CDR3 DNA reads as TGTGCCAGCAGCGGACAGATTAATGAAAAACTGTTTTTT.

The chain carries TRBV7-2 and TRBJ1-1; D remains ambiguous. Trimming cost V 5 bases and J 0 bases, with 7 bases left between them. Per germline, CDR1 SGHTA and CDR2 FQGNSA. This CDR3 comprises 13 residues. The CDR3 spells CASSPHMNTEAFF. The CDR3 nucleotides read TGTGCCAGCAGCCCTCACATGAACACTGAAGCTTTCTTT.

V is TRBV10-2 and J is TRBJ2-3; no definite D call. Germline V gives CDR1 WSHSY, CDR2 SAAADI. V was clipped by 2 bases and J by 9 bases, with 9 bases between them. This CDR3 is 12 amino acids long. CDR3 sequence reads: CASSEPSFTQYF. DNA of the CDR3: TGCGCCAGCAGTGAGCCCAGTTTCACGCAGTATTTT.

This chain joins TRBV5-6 and TRBJ2-2, with D unresolved. The CDR3 is made up of 15 amino acids. Germline V CDR1 and CDR2: SGHDT, YYEEEE. V was clipped by 2 bases and J by 1 base, with 9 bases between them. The CDR3 nucleotides read TGTGCCAGCAGCTTTGGTCCAAAGAACACCGGGGAGCTGTTTTTT. Protein sequence: CASSFGPKNTGELFF.